This T cell receptor beta chain was captured by sequencing in a study of T cells in Graves' hyperthyroidism and ophthalmopathy. Study-level information: The initial diagnosis was the point when peripheral blood was collected, ahead of any treatment.

Investigators excluded patients with uncontrolled infection, other autoimmune disease, pregnancy or lactation. RNA transcripts provided the source from which TCR beta CDR3 regions were amplified. The HTBI primer set was used in a first-round RT-PCR of the TCR CDR3. TCRdb re-called the multiplex PCR reads through MiXCR, storing one row per CDR3 protein. The sample holds approximately 320,000 distinct CDR3 sequences, 16% seen once. The V segment lost 3 bases and the J segment 0 bases; nucleotides outside the gene matches: 10. CDR1 and CDR2 from the germline V gene are ENHRY and SYGVKD. The CDR3 is 21 residues long.

Material: blood. This chain links TRBV10-3 with TRBJ2-6; TRBD2 agrees at 14 bases. The receptor comes from a man younger than 40 with Graves' hyperthyroidism. The chain's CDR3 is CAISDRQGLAGARSGANVLTF. The CDR3 DNA reads TGTGCCATCAGTGACCGACAGGGACTAGCGGGAGCCCGCTCTGGGGCCAACGTCCTGACTTTC.